This TCR beta chain appears in the sequencing data of a study of breast tumors, draining lymph nodes, adjacent tissues. Ten or more counts support this clonotype. No antigen is known for it. Samples came from axillary lymph nodes draining the breast cancer. Study-wide results and limits: Findings are consistent with lymph node origin and intratumoral expansion of most tumor T cells.

The CDR3 length is 14 residues. Trimming cost V 4 bases and J 1 base, with 10 bases left between them. Germline loops: CDR1 SQVTM, CDR2 ANQGSEA. TCRdb re-analysed the multiplex PCR reads in MiXCR, keeping a single row per CDR3 protein. The sample has 200,000 or so distinct CDR3 sequences, approximately 33% seen once; the top ten hold about 4.3%. The gene calls are TRBV29-1 and TRBJ2-2; D possibly matches TRBD1 or TRBD2 (6 bases each). The clonotype originates from a female donor with breast cancer. Some clones in this sample may be carry-over from other donors' samples. The sample comprised axillary lymph node tissue. The CDR3 DNA reads as TGCAGCGTTGGCGGGACAAAGAACACCGGGGAGCTGTTTTTT. Encoded protein: CSVGGTKNTGELFF.